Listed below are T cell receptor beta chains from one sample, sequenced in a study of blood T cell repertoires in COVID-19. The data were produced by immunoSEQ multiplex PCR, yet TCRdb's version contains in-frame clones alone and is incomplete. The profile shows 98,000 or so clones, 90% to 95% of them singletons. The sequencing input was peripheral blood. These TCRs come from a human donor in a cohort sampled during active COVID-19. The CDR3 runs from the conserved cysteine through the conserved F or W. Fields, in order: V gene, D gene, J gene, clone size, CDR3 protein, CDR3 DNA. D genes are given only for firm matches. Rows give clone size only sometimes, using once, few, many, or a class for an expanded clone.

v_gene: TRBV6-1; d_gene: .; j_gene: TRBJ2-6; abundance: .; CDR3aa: CASSDRGVFSGANVLTF; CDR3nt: TGTGCCAGCAGTGACAGGGGGGTTTTCTCTGGGGCCAACGTCCTGACTTTC
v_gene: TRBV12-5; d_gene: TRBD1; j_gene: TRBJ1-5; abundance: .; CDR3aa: CASGSLHGTGNQPQHF; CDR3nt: TGTGCTAGTGGTTCTTTACACGGGACAGGAAATCAGCCCCAGCATTTT
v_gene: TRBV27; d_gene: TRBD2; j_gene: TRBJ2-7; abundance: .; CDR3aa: CATSRGVEQYF; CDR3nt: TGTGCCACCTCCCGGGGGGTCGAGCAGTACTTC
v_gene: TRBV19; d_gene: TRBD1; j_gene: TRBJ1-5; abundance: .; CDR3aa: CASSTPTGGHNQPQHF; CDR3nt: TGTGCCAGTAGTACTCCAACAGGGGGACACAATCAGCCCCAGCATTTT
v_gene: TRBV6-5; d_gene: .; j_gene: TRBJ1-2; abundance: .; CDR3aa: CASSYFGQNYGYTF; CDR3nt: TGTGCCAGCAGTTACTTTGGTCAGAACTATGGCTACACCTTC
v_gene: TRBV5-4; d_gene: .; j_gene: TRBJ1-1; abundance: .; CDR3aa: CASSPGTNTEAFF; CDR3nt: TGTGCCAGCAGCCCGGGAACGAACACTGAAGCTTTCTTT
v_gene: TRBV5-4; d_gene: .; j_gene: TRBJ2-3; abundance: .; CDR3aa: CASSLGGDTDTQYF; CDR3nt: TGTGCCAGCAGCTTGGGCGGCGACACAGATACGCAGTATTTT
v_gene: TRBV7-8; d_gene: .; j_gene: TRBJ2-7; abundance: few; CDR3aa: CASSLARYEQYF; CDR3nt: TGTGCCAGCAGCTTAGCGAGGTACGAGCAGTACTTC
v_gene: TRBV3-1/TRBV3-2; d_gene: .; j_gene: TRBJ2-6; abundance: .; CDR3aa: CASSPDTGANVLTF; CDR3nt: TGTGCCAGCAGCCCCGACACTGGGGCCAACGTCCTGACTTTC
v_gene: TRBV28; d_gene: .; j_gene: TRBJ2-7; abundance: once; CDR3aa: CASSFGQPSYEQYF; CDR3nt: TGTGCCAGCAGCTTCGGACAGCCCTCCTACGAGCAGTACTTC
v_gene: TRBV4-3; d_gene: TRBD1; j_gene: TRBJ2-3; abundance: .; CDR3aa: CASSHPDRTSTDTQYF; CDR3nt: TGCGCCAGCAGCCACCCGGACAGGACTAGCACAGATACGCAGTATTTT
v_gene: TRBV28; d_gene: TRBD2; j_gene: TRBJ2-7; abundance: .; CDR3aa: CASSWAFRTSGYEQYF; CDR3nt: TGTGCCAGCAGTTGGGCCTTTAGGACTAGTGGCTACGAGCAGTACTTC
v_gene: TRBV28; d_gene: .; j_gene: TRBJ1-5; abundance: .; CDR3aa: CASSLLLRSNQPQHF; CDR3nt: TGTGCCAGCAGTTTGCTCCTGCGTAGCAATCAGCCCCAGCATTTT
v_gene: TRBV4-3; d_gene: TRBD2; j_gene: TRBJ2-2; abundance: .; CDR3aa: CASSHRLAGGVRAGELFF; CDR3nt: TGCGCCAGCAGCCATAGACTAGCGGGAGGCGTTCGAGCCGGGGAGCTGTTTTTT
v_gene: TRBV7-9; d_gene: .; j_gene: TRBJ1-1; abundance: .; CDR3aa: CASSLAQQVGTEAFF; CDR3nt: TGTGCCAGCAGCTTAGCGCAACAGGTCGGCACTGAAGCTTTCTTT
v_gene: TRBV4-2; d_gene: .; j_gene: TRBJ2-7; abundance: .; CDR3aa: CASSQVGLLEQYF; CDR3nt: TGTGCCAGCAGCCAAGTTGGACTTCTGGAGCAGTACTTC
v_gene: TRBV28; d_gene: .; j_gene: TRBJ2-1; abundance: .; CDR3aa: CASSLAERVSYNEQFF; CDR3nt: TGTGCCAGCAGTTTGGCGGAGCGGGTGTCCTACAATGAGCAGTTCTTC
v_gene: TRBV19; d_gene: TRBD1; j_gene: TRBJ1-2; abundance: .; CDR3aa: CASGRQGAGYGYTF; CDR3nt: TGTGCCAGTGGGAGACAGGGGGCTGGCTATGGCTACACCTTC
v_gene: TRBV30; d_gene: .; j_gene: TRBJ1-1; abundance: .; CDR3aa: CAWSDRVNTEAFF; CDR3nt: TGTGCCTGGAGTGACAGGGTCAACACTGAAGCTTTCTTT